This TCR beta chain comes out of a study of CD8 T cells in Susac syndrome (dated by TCRdb to between 2019 and 2020). Looking at the study overall: Of the Susac syndrome patients who were sequenced, eight or nine were in clinical remission while six had clinically active disease. Susac syndrome patients were therapy-naive, on corticosteroids (some also receiving IVIg), or on IVIg alone at blood withdrawal. Whether CD8+ T cell activation and differentiation in Susac syndrome was antigen driven was tested using repertoire sequencing. Points the paper makes about the study in general: The number of individuals in the TCR sequencing and HLA analysis was acknowledged as relatively small. In the CD4+ T cell repertoire of Susac syndrome patients, clonal expansion was not detected.

RNA was extracted with the RNeasy kit and about 0.5 to 1 ug was reverse transcribed using random hexamers. TCR beta CDR3 regions were amplified with the immunoSEQ multiplex PCR assay covering 54 Vbeta and 13 Jbeta segments. To correct PCR amplification bias, a synthetic template baseline was used for both primer optimization and computational correction. In the original analysis: Only productive sequences were kept, with reads annotated to V, D and J genes according to IMGT and analyzed in immunoSEQ Analyzer. Clonality was calculated as one minus the Shannon entropy normalized by log2 of the number of productive unique sequences. For each patient and control, public and private clones were evaluated among the 100 most prevalent clones. Susac-specific clones were defined as absent from healthy and MS cohorts, about 1,100 published viral clones and other ImmuneACCESS disease sequences. In TCRdb, the public reads were trimmed at Q25 with fastp and aligned with MiXCR, with productive beta chains retained. Each entry merges the rows of one CDR3 protein and shows their most common DNA and genes. These V and J calls rely on TCRdb rather than the paper's analysis. The sample table lists about 210,000 distinct CDR3 sequences, about 95% of them with a count of one. Of the sample, 0.15% is held by the ten largest clones.

Peripheral blood CD8+ and CD4+ T cells from healthy donors, Susac syndrome patients and multiple sclerosis patients were profiled by high-throughput TCR beta sequencing. The Susac syndrome patients fulfilled recently defined diagnostic criteria for definite or probable disease. Bulk CD8+ and CD4+ T cells were purified by magnetic negative isolation, while CD8+ TEMRA cells were enriched using FACS. Blood was collected in EDTA tubes and processed within 24 hours, with PBMCs isolated through density gradient centrifugation. PBMCs intended for TCR sequencing were cryopreserved in liquid nitrogen and were subsequently thawed in a 37 degrees C water bath. The sorted or isolated CD4+, CD8+ and CD8+ TEMRA cells had a purity of 90% or higher. To note about this clonotype: This clone's antigen is unknown. No qualities accompany the bases; no much larger clone lies one base away.

Material for sequencing was CD4+ T cells from PBMCs. This sequence was found in a human donor with Susac syndrome.

At the DNA level, the sequence is TGTGCCAGCAGTGAACAGGGGGCGAACACCGGGGAGCTGTTTTTT. The resulting protein is CASSEQGANTGELFF. Recombination joined TRBV2 with TRBJ2-2; 7 central nucleotides agree with TRBD1. For this chain, trimming is 2 bases at the V end and 0 bases at the J end, and the number of junction bases without a gene match is 0. The CDR3 holds 15 amino acids from the cysteine to the phenylalanine. Here the CDR3 DNA is all that survives: 45 bases in frame from base 1. The germline V gene specifies SNHLY as CDR1 and FYNNEI as CDR2.